These 14 T cell receptor beta chains were sequenced from one sample in a study of T cells after yellow fever vaccination. TCRdb recomputed calls from the 5' RACE reads with MiXCR, one row per CDR3 protein. The table records 300,000 to 400,000 distinct CDR3 sequences, roughly 8.4% of them present only once. This specimen was PBMCs, taken roughly 45 days after the first yellow fever vaccination. Every receptor here comes from a young man who received the YFV17D yellow fever vaccine.

There are a few counts of this clonotype. V is TRBV6-5 and J is TRBJ2-5, with 12 bases lining up with TRBD1. V trimming: 4 bases; J trimming: 5 bases; junction bases outside the gene matches: 5. Germline CDR1 is MNHEY and CDR2 is SVGAGI. This CDR3 is built from 15 residues. The CDR3 bases are TGTGCCAGCAGTTCGGGACAGGGGGCAGACGAGACCCAGTACTTC. This sequence encodes CASSSGQGADETQYF.

This clonotype was seen only a few times. The genes are TRBV25-1 and TRBJ1-5, with D perhaps matching TRBD1 (6 bases). The CDR3 loop spans 13 amino acids. The germline gives CDR1 MGHDK, CDR2 SYGVNS. V dropped 7 bases and J dropped 5 bases, with 12 bases sitting between them. CDR3 sequence (DNA): TGTGCCAGCAAAAAGGGGGGGGATCAGCCCCAGCATTTT. It is translated as CASKKGGDQPQHF. The variable domain in full, completed from reference TRBV25-1 and TRBJ1-5, reads EADIYQTPRYLVIGTGKKITLECSQTMGHDKMYWYQQDPGMELHLIHYSYGVNSTEKGDLSSESTVSRIRTEHFPLTLESARPSHTSQYLCASKKGGDQPQHFGDGTRLSIL.

This clonotype was observed a handful of times. The rearrangement uses TRBV13 and TRBJ2-7, with TRBD1 matching 7 bases. The V gene end was trimmed by 1 base and the J gene end by 5 bases; junction bases not matched to a gene: 11. CDR1 and CDR2 (germline): PRHDT, FYEKMQ (reference sequence). This CDR3 comprises 16 residues. Here the CDR3 DNA reads TGTGCCAGCAGCTTAGTCAGCAGGGGGAAAGGAAACGAGCAGTACTTC. Translating gives CASSLVSRGKGNEQYF.

The rearrangement uses TRBV9 and TRBJ2-3, with 8 nucleotides matching TRBD2. CDR1 and CDR2 from the germline V gene are SGDLS and YYNGEE. The CDR3 totals 15 residues. V was pared by 4 bases and J by 4 bases, with 8 bases of the junction left unmatched. The CDR3 DNA reads as TGTGCCAGCAGCCCTTACCCGGGGGGGGCAGATACGCAGTATTTT. Translation gives CASSPYPGGADTQYF.

The genes are TRBV25-1 and TRBJ2-7; a possible D gene is TRBD1 (6 bases). CDR3 length equals 14 residues. Per germline, CDR1 MGHDK and CDR2 SYGVNS. The V end lost 9 bases, the J end lost 0 bases, and 15 bases lay between the germline ends. The CDR3 DNA follows: TGTGCCAGTTGGGCAGGACAGACCTCCTACGAGCAGTACTTC. Its protein is CASWAGQTSYEQYF.

This clonotype occurred a few times. This chain joins TRBV12-3 or TRBV12-4 and TRBJ1-3; the D is unclear. This CDR3 is built from 15 residues. V lost 1 base to trimming and J lost 0 bases, with 7 bases between them. The CDR3 protein is CASSLDGNSGNTIYF. The DNA of the CDR3 is TGTGCCAGCAGTTTAGACGGGAACTCTGGAAACACCATATATTTT.

The chain employs TRBV6-5 and TRBJ1-2; tentatively, D is TRBD1 (5 bases). Germline-derived CDR1 and CDR2 are MNHEY and SVGAGI. This CDR3 is 16 amino acids long. Trimming took 2 bases from V and 3 from J, leaving 16 bases between them. The CDR3 nucleotides are TGTGCCAGCAGTTACGGGAGGGGCGTAACCGACTATGGCTACACCTTC. Translating it yields CASSYGRGVTDYGYTF.

V and J are TRBV3-1 and TRBJ1-1; maybe TRBD1 (6 bases). The CDR3 covers 17 residues. Trimming stripped 5 bases from V and 2 bases from J, with 21 bases between. From germline, CDR1 is LGHDT and CDR2 YNNKEL (reference sequence). The CDR3 reads CASSARGGLAGNTEAFF. CDR3 DNA sequence: TGTGCCAGCAGCGCTCGAGGGGGTCTTGCGGGAAACACTGAAGCTTTCTTT.

The chain links TRBV10-3 to TRBJ1-1, with D tentatively TRBD1 (6 bases). The germline CDR1 and CDR2 sequences are ENHRY and SYGVKD. The CDR3 is 12 residues long. Trimming shortened V by 4 bases and J by 7 bases, and 10 bases separated the two germline ends. CDR3 protein: CAISGRTDEAFF. CDR3 bases: TGTGCCATCAGTGGGCGGACAGATGAAGCTTTCTTT.

This clonotype has a count of ten or more. V is TRBV3-1 and J is TRBJ1-1; the D gene is possibly TRBD1 (5 bases). The CDR3 is 16 amino acids. CDR1 LGHDT and CDR2 YNNKEL come from the germline V gene (reference sequence). V gave up 4 bases and J gave up 4 bases, with 19 bases separating them. The CDR3 DNA follows: TGTGCCAGCAGCCGAGGGGACGGAAGCTATGGCACTGAAGCTTTCTTT. It codes for CASSRGDGSYGTEAFF.

The table lists this clonotype with many counts. J is TRBJ1-4 and V is TRBV20-1, with 10 bases aligning to TRBD1. The CDR3 is 14 residues long. V shed 6 bases and J 5 bases; nucleotides not matched to a gene: 6. Germline-derived CDR1 and CDR2 are DFQATT and SNEGSKA (reference sequence). CDR3 sequence: CSAESTGGNEKLFF. The CDR3 DNA reads as TGCAGTGCGGAGTCGACAGGGGGCAATGAAAAACTGTTTTTT.

This clonotype was observed a handful of times. The CDR3 sequence: CSASVTGEGTEAFF. For the CDR3, the DNA is TGCAGTGCTAGCGTTACAGGGGAAGGCACTGAAGCTTTCTTT. V gene TRBV20-1 combines with J gene TRBJ1-1; 7 positions match TRBD1. Germline assignment: CDR1 DFQATT and CDR2 SNEGSKA (reference sequence). The CDR3 has 14 amino acids. V shed 3 bases and J 4 bases; nucleotides not matched to a gene: 8.

The chain carries TRBV5-4 and TRBJ2-5; tentatively, D is TRBD2 (7 bases). The CDR3 covers 14 residues. Germline loops: CDR1 SGHNT, CDR2 YYREEE (reference sequence). V was trimmed by 3 bases and J by 3 bases, leaving 12 bases between them. For the CDR3, the DNA is TGTGCCAGCAGCTGGGGGGGCAGAGAAGAGACCCAGTACTTC. Residues: CASSWGGREETQYF. Filled out from reference TRBV5-4 and TRBJ2-5, the complete variable domain reads ETGVTQSPTHLIKTRGQQVTLRCSSQSGHNTVSWYQQALGQGPQFIFQYYREEENGRGNFPPRFSGLQFPNYSSELNVNALELDDSALYLCASSWGGREETQYFGPGTRLLVL.

The gene calls are TRBV12-3 or TRBV12-4 and TRBJ2-1, with D possibly matching TRBD1 (5 bases). Trimming took off 4 bases at V and 8 bases at J, with 18 bases between the two ends. CDR3 size: 15 residues. The CDR3 DNA is TGTGCCAGCAGTTCTGACAAGAGAGAAGGGGATGAGCAGTTCTTC. It encodes CASSSDKREGDEQFF.